The present TCR beta chain was sequenced within a study of control samples from healthy donors and cancer patients. The repertoire was sequenced with immunoSEQ multiplex PCR; TCRdb's copy has only in-frame clones and lacks some. This table has about 220,000 clones, just under 95% appearing once. Per germline, CDR1 LNHDA and CDR2 SQIVND (reference sequence). This CDR3 is built from 21 residues. The V gene end was trimmed by 4 bases and the J gene end by 4 bases; junction bases not matched to a gene: 25. Sequencing was done on a sample of blood. The chain couples TRBV19 to TRBJ1-5; 7 bases fit TRBD1. The TCR was taken from a man aged 50 to 60 in good health. CDR3 residues: CASSSPAGQGDPFRANQPQHF. In DNA form, the CDR3 reads TGTGCCAGTAGTAGCCCCGCGGGGCAGGGGGATCCATTCCGCGCAAATCAGCCCCAGCATTTT.